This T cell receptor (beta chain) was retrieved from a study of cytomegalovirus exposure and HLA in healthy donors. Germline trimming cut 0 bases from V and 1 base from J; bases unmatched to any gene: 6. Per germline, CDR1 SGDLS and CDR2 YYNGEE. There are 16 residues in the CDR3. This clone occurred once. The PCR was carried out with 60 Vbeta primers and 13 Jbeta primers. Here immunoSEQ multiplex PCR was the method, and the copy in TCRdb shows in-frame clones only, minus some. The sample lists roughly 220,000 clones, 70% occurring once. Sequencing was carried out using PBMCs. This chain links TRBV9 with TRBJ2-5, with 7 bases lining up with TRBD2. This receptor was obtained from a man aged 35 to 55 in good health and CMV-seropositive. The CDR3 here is CASSVGAGNFQETQYF. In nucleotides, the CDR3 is TGTGCCAGCAGCGTAGGAGCGGGGAATTTCCAAGAGACCCAGTACTTC.